This TCR beta chain emerged from a study of cytomegalovirus exposure and HLA in healthy donors. Study-wide points: Later, TCR association rates were found to vary by HLA locus, highest for DRB1 and lowest for HLA-C. Highly shared sequence variants in one cluster were likely a sequencing artifact. Cytomegalovirus status, reportedly, was diagnosed with high specificity and sensitivity by the classifier. Reportedly, fewer N-insertions than the roughly 700-donor mean appeared in an Asian-associated ancestry cluster in a later analysis.

Comments on this clone: Its antigen is undetermined.

60 Vbeta and 13 Jbeta primers were used in PCR. The assay was immunoSEQ multiplex PCR, and TCRdb's table has in-frame clones only and misses some. This table holds approximately 180,000 clones, about 80% found once. The CDR3 has 15 residues. Per the germline V gene, CDR1 is SGDLS and CDR2 is YYNGEE. V lost 4 bases and J 4 bases, leaving 14 bases between the germline ends. The TCR was taken from a woman aged 60-70 years in good health and CMV-seropositive. The chain combines TRBV9 with TRBJ1-4; D possibly corresponds to TRBD1 (6 bases). The specimen was PBMCs. In DNA, the CDR3 is TGTGCCAGCAGCCCCAGGGGAGAACTTAATGAAAAACTGTTTTTT. Amino acids: CASSPRGELNEKLFF.